The 27 T cell receptor beta chains given below trace back to one sample, sequenced in a study of breast tumors, draining lymph nodes, adjacent tissues. MiXCR, applied by TCRdb to the multiplex PCR reads, yields one record per CDR3 protein. The table has approximately 210,000 distinct CDR3 sequences, 32% seen once. Axillary draining lymph nodes of breast cancer patients supplied the node samples. Sequences were obtained from axillary lymph node tissue. These TCRs come from a female donor with breast cancer. Some clones in this sample may be carry-over from other donors' samples.

This clonotype was found many times. V and J are TRBV10-2 and TRBJ1-2; TRBD1 aligns across 7 bases. The junction had 12 bases not matched to a gene; V was cut back by 9 bases and J by 5 bases. Germline CDR1 and CDR2: WSHSY and SAAADI. The CDR3 consists of 14 residues. In nucleotides, the CDR3 is TGCGCCAGTAAGGTCTCGGGGACAGAGTATGGCTACACCTTC. This gives the protein CASKVSGTEYGYTF.

This clonotype was seen many times. Given a much more abundant clone one base away, this may be a read error. The chain joins TRBV20-1 to TRBJ2-5; D gene uncertain. The CDR3 runs to 12 residues. CDR1 and CDR2 (germline): DFQATT, SNEGSKA (reference sequence). The CDR3 DNA reads TGCAGTGCTGACCACCGCCAAGAGACCCCGTACTTC. Translation: CSADHRQETPYF.

Many counts were recorded for this clonotype. V gene TRBV18 combines with J gene TRBJ2-5; possible D gene TRBD2, 5 bases. The CDR3 contains 14 residues. The germline V gene has CDR1 KGHSH and CDR2 LQKENI. Trimming removed 2 bases at V and 3 bases at J, with 10 bases between. The CDR3 DNA is TGTGCCAGCTCACCAATGTCCGGGGAAGAGACCCAGTACTTC. The encoded protein is CASSPMSGEETQYF.

At least ten counts were recorded for this clonotype. This chain links TRBV4-1 with TRBJ2-7; the match to TRBD2 covers 8 bases. This CDR3 has 15 amino acids. In germline, CDR1 is MGHRA, CDR2 YSYEKL. Trimming at V came to 0 bases and at J to 4 bases, leaving 5 bases not matched to a gene. The CDR3 reads CASSQEGLGRYEQYF. The CDR3 DNA follows: TGCGCCAGCAGCCAAGAGGGACTAGGGAGATACGAGCAGTACTTC.

This clonotype was detected only once. The chain combines TRBV19 with TRBJ2-2, with D unclear. The CDR3 is 11 residues long. CDR1 LNHDA and CDR2 SQIVND come from the germline V gene (reference sequence). The V gene lost 7 bases and the J gene lost 8 bases, with 8 bases spanning the gap. The CDR3 DNA sequence: TGTGCCAGTACAGTGACAGGGGAGCTGTTTTTT. Residues: CASTVTGELFF. Based on the CDR3 plus reference TRBV19 and TRBJ2-2, the full variable domain is DGGITQSPKYLFRKEGQNVTLSCEQNLNHDAMYWYRQDPGQGLRLIYYSQIVNDFQKGDIAEGYSVSREKKESFPLTVTSAQKNPTAFYLCASTVTGELFFGEGSRLTVL.

This clonotype was picked up many times. Here the CDR3 DNA reads TGTGCCAGCAGCCGCCGGGGGGGAGATACGCAGTATTTT. Its translation: CASSRRGGDTQYF. The rearrangement joins TRBV3-1 to TRBJ2-3; TRBD2 aligns across 8 bases. The trim removed 4 bases at V and 5 bases at J, leaving 2 bases unmatched. The CDR3 spans 13 residues. Germline CDR1 and CDR2: LGHDT and YNNKEL (reference sequence).

This clonotype was observed at least ten times. The V and J genes are TRBV5-1 and TRBJ1-2; a possible D gene is TRBD1 (6 bases). CDR1 is SGHRS, CDR2 YFSETQ, per germline. The CDR3 spans 14 residues. V was clipped by 4 bases and J by 6 bases, with 16 bases between them. The CDR3 DNA is TGCGCCAGCAGCCTCCAACAGGGAAGCAATGGCTACACCTTC. It is translated as CASSLQQGSNGYTF.

This clonotype was counted ten times or more. The V and J genes are TRBV6-5 and TRBJ2-1; no clear D gene. Trimming took 2 bases from V and 1 from J, leaving 9 bases between them. Germline values: CDR1 MNHEY, CDR2 SVGAGI. The CDR3 contains 15 residues. The CDR3 spells CASSYGSTSYNEQFF. In nucleotides, the CDR3 is TGTGCCAGCAGTTACGGTAGTACGTCCTACAATGAGCAGTTCTTC.

In this sample, this clonotype turned up many times. V and J are TRBV6-6 and TRBJ1-5; TRBD1 aligns across 12 bases. Germline assignment: CDR1 MNHNY and CDR2 SVGAGI (reference sequence). J was trimmed by 6 bases and V by 6 bases; bases with no gene match: 15. The CDR3 is made up of 18 amino acids. CDR3 bases: TGTGCCAGCAGAGCCGGGACAGGGGGCTTCGGCGGTGGTCAGCCCCAGCATTTT. This sequence encodes CASRAGTGGFGGGQPQHF.

This clonotype was seen repeatedly, ten times or more. V gene TRBV20-1 combines with J gene TRBJ2-1, with 9 bases fitting TRBD1. The CDR3 loop spans 14 amino acids. Looked up from germline, CDR1 is DFQATT and CDR2 is SNEGSKA (reference sequence). J lost 4 bases, V lost 5 bases, and 6 bases had no gene match. CDR3 nucleotide sequence: TGCAGTGCTCTGGACAGGGGCATTTACAATGAGCAGTTCTTC. Translation gives CSALDRGIYNEQFF.

This clonotype has just a few counts. The chain uses TRBV12-5 and TRBJ2-5; D uncertain. The CDR3 length is 10 residues. Between the trimmed V and J ends, which lost 6 bases and 5 bases, there was a span of 4 bases. In germline, CDR1 is LGHNT, CDR2 FRNRAP. The CDR3 DNA follows: TGTGCTAGTGGAGTGGAGACCCAGTACTTC. Translated, it gives CASGVETQYF.

This clonotype was recorded at least ten times. The rearrangement links TRBV11-1 to TRBJ2-1; 11 positions agree with TRBD1. The CDR3 totals 15 residues. J was trimmed by 9 bases and V by 5 bases; bases with no gene match: 9. The germline CDR1 and CDR2 sequences are SGHAT and FQDESV (reference sequence). The CDR3 coding sequence is TGTGCCAGCAGCCACCCGGGACAGGGGGAGGGTGAGCAGTTCTTC. It encodes CASSHPGQGEGEQFF.

This clonotype was detected many times. The J gene is TRBJ2-7, the V gene TRBV12-3 or TRBV12-4; TRBD1 matches 10 bases. This CDR3 comprises 15 residues. Trimming removed 3 bases from V and 5 bases from J; junction bases left unmatched: 7. CDR3 in amino acids: CASSFGGTGEHEQYF. The DNA for the CDR3 is TGTGCCAGCAGTTTCGGCGGGACAGGGGAACACGAGCAGTACTTC.

In this sample, this clonotype turned up many times. The chain combines TRBV20-1 with TRBJ1-5, with 8 positions matching TRBD1. The CDR3 is made up of 14 amino acids. V trimming: 5 bases; J trimming: 4 bases; junction bases outside the gene matches: 7. CDR1 and CDR2 (germline): DFQATT, SNEGSKA (reference sequence). CDR3 coding DNA: TGCAGTGCTGGTGGGACAGGACTGAATCAGCCCCAGCATTTT. Translation: CSAGGTGLNQPQHF.

The rearrangement uses TRBV7-3 and TRBJ2-6; TRBD2 aligns across 8 bases. CDR3 size: 15 residues. Looked up from germline, CDR1 is SGHTA and CDR2 is FQGTGA. V was pared by 5 bases and J by 12 bases, with 12 bases of the junction left unmatched. As DNA, the CDR3 is TGTGCCAGCAGCCCGGGACTAGGCGGCTCTAGCGTCCTGACTTTC. Protein sequence: CASSPGLGGSSVLTF.

This clonotype was counted at least ten times. This chain links TRBV5-4 with TRBJ2-7; possibly TRBD2 for D (5 bases). Germline CDR1 is SGHNT and CDR2 is YYREEE (reference sequence). V was cut by 2 bases and J by 0 bases, with 15 bases left in between. The CDR3 extends over 16 amino acids. CDR3 sequence: CASSFLKLDSSYEQYF. Here the CDR3 DNA reads TGTGCCAGCAGCTTTCTGAAATTGGACTCCTCCTACGAGCAGTACTTC.

This clonotype came up many times. The chain employs TRBV12-3 or TRBV12-4 and TRBJ2-6; D is undetermined. The germline V and J ends were trimmed by 3 bases and 0 bases, with 9 bases remaining between them. The CDR3 sequence is 16 residues long. CDR3 sequence (DNA): TGTGCCAGCAGTTTTTCTCTAGTCTCTGGGGCCAACGTCCTGACTTTC. Protein sequence: CASSFSLVSGANVLTF.

The CDR3 sequence is CASSRDRGAGANVLTF. The CDR3 nucleotides are TGTGCCAGCAGCCGTGACAGGGGAGCTGGGGCCAACGTCCTGACTTTC. The chain combines TRBV7-9 with TRBJ2-6; TRBD1 matches 8 bases. J was trimmed by 2 bases and V by 5 bases; bases with no gene match: 5. CDR1 and CDR2 (germline): SEHNR, FQNEAQ (reference sequence). CDR3 length: 16 residues. The variable domain in full, with the rest retrieved from reference TRBV7-9 and TRBJ2-6, is DTGVSQNPRHKITKRGQNVTFRCDPISEHNRLYWYRQTLGQGPEFLTYFQNEAQLEKSRLLSDRFSAERPKGSFSTLEIQRTEQGDSAMYLCASSRDRGAGANVLTFGAGSRLTVL.

This clonotype showed up many times. The chain joins TRBV6-1 to TRBJ1-2; 9 bases agree with TRBD1. V lost 6 bases to trimming and J lost 7 bases; unmatched junction nucleotides: 9. This CDR3 contains 14 residues. CDR1 is MNHNS and CDR2 is SASEGT in the germline V gene. CDR3 protein: CASRDRGLVAGYTF. CDR3 coding DNA: TGTGCCAGCAGGGACAGGGGCTTGGTTGCTGGCTACACCTTC.

Ten or more counts support this clonotype. The chain employs TRBV4-1 and TRBJ2-1; D remains ambiguous. From germline, CDR1 is MGHRA and CDR2 YSYEKL. With 0 bases removed from V and 5 bases from J, the gap between germline ends came to 5 bases. This CDR3 contains 13 residues. CDR3 loop: CASSQDFHNEQFF. The CDR3, as DNA: TGCGCCAGCAGCCAAGACTTTCACAATGAGCAGTTCTTC.

J is TRBJ2-3 and V is TRBV27; D not certain. Per germline, CDR1 MNHEY and CDR2 SMNVEV (reference sequence). The germline V and J ends were trimmed by 0 bases and 2 bases, with 9 bases remaining between them. This CDR3 contains 15 residues. CDR3 sequence (DNA): TGTGCCAGCAGTTTATCTAGGGCAGCCACAGATACGCAGTATTTT. Protein sequence: CASSLSRAATDTQYF.

This clonotype has just a few counts. The chain couples TRBV20-1 to TRBJ1-1, with 7 bases fitting TRBD1. CDR1 and CDR2 (germline): DFQATT, SNEGSKA (reference sequence). The CDR3 loop spans 13 amino acids. V trimming: 3 bases; J trimming: 1 base; junction bases outside the gene matches: 2. This CDR3 is CSASQGENTEAFF. The CDR3 DNA reads TGCAGTGCTAGTCAGGGGGAGAACACTGAAGCTTTCTTT.

This sequence joins TRBV20-1 and TRBJ2-1; 16 positions agree with TRBD2. Trimming cost V 2 bases and J 9 bases; bases outside gene matches: 13. This CDR3 spans 18 amino acids. The V gene's germline CDR1 is DFQATT and CDR2 SNEGSKA (reference sequence). Here the CDR3 DNA reads TGCAGTGCTAGAACCGGGACTAGCGGGAGGGCATCCGCAAGTGAGCAGTTCTTC. Its translation is CSARTGTSGRASASEQFF.

V gene TRBV3-1 combines with J gene TRBJ1-3, with D possibly being TRBD1 (6 bases). The CDR3 is 14 residues long. The V end was cut by 0 bases, the J end by 8 bases, with 11 bases between. Germline loops: CDR1 LGHDT, CDR2 YNNKEL (reference sequence). The CDR3 bases are TGTGCCAGCAGCCAAGAAGCGGGGGGCTACACCATATATTTT. Its protein product is CASSQEAGGYTIYF.

This clonotype appeared many times. The gene calls are TRBV13 and TRBJ2-5; 8 bases fit TRBD2. The ends lost 3 bases at V and 3 bases at J; junction bases unmatched: 6. The CDR3 spans 15 residues. Per the germline V gene, CDR1 is PRHDT and CDR2 is FYEKMQ (reference sequence). CDR3 nucleotide sequence: TGTGCCAGCAGCTTCGGGGGGGAGGGGGAAGAGACCCAGTACTTC. It is translated as CASSFGGEGEETQYF.

This clonotype was observed a few times. This sequence joins TRBV27 and TRBJ2-3, with D tentatively TRBD2 (5 bases). V shed 8 bases and J shed 0 bases, with 15 bases lying between them. Germline CDR1 and CDR2: MNHEY and SMNVEV (reference sequence). The CDR3 totals 15 residues. The CDR3 coding sequence is TGTGCCAGCGGGCGGCTAGCTCCAAGCACAGATACGCAGTATTTT. This sequence encodes CASGRLAPSTDTQYF.

This clonotype came up a few times. This chain links TRBV11-3 with TRBJ2-4; no firm D call. The germline CDR1 and CDR2 sequences are SGHNT and YENEEA. This CDR3 is built from 16 residues. With 2 bases removed from V and 7 bases from J, the gap between germline ends came to 18 bases. The CDR3 DNA sequence: TGTGCCAGCAGCTTATCGGCGGAAGTGGTCAGGAACATTCAGTACTTC. This codes for CASSLSAEVVRNIQYF.